This TCR beta chain was sequenced in a study of regulatory T cells in long-lasting Graves disease. In this sample, this clonotype turned up many times. Time point given: newly diagnosed GD, antithyroid drugs for less than 3 months. RNA from PBMCs was the source of the TCR library. Building the TCR beta libraries relied on iRepertoire HTBI primers, and CDR3 regions underwent Arm-PCR. Via MiXCR, TCRdb re-called the multiplex PCR reads, giving one row per CDR3 protein. The data hold approximately 560,000 distinct CDR3 sequences, with about 16% observed a single time. Germline-derived CDR1 and CDR2 are SQVTM and ANQGSEA. This CDR3 has 13 residues. Trimming took off 7 bases at V and 1 base at J, with 13 bases between the two ends. A further study also used this sample, focusing on T cells in Graves' hyperthyroidism and ophthalmopathy.

Sequencing was performed on peripheral blood mononuclear cells (PBMCs), taken at new diagnosis, from a patient treated with antithyroid drugs. The chain has TRBV29-1 and TRBJ2-5; a possible D gene is TRBD1 (6 bases). This sequence was found in a man aged 18 to 30 with Graves disease. The CDR3 here is CSAARDTQETQYF. In DNA form, the CDR3 reads TGCAGCGCTGCCCGGGACACCCAAGAGACCCAGTACTTC.